What follows describes a single TCR beta chain. Its antigen remains unknown. The data are from a study of T cell responses to AZD1222 COVID-19 vaccine. Study-wide points: The number of AZD1222 recipients seropositive at baseline was only five to seven.

The CDR3 has 15 amino acids. Germline assignment: CDR1 SGHVS and CDR2 FQNEAQ. Trimming cost V 8 bases and J 6 bases, with 19 bases left between them. TCRdb keeps only in-frame clones here, not all; method: immunoSEQ multiplex PCR. The data show some 150,000 clones, with roughly 90% seen just once and 3.3% held by the top ten. The material was peripheral blood, obtained 28 days after the second AZD1222 dose. The clonotype originates from an adult who received the AZD1222 COVID-19 vaccine. This chain connects TRBV7-8 to TRBJ2-2; no clear D. The CDR3 spells CASCEAVLFPGELFF. The CDR3 DNA sequence: TGTGCCAGCTGTGAGGCAGTATTATTTCCCGGGGAGCTGTTTTTT.